These 8 T cell receptor beta chains originate from one sample sequenced in a study of Graves' ophthalmopathy and Graves' hyperthyroidism. The TCR beta CDR3 regions underwent amplification from RNA transcripts. Scientists carried out first-round RT-PCR using HTBI primers and then a second-round multiplex PCR. TCRdb recomputed calls from the multiplex PCR reads with MiXCR, one row per CDR3 protein. The sample has approximately 700,000 distinct CDR3 sequences, 35% to 50% seen once. Sequences were obtained from peripheral blood. The receptors come from an adult man with Graves' ophthalmopathy.

This clonotype was picked up a small number of times. The V gene is TRBV3-1, the J gene TRBJ1-2; D is perhaps TRBD1 (6 bases). Trimming removed 1 base from V and 2 bases from J, with 11 bases in between. CDR1 is LGHDT and CDR2 is YNNKEL in the germline V gene (reference sequence). The CDR3 has 15 amino acids. The CDR3 is CASSQVKGGNYGYTF. CDR3 DNA: TGTGCCAGCAGCCAAGTGAAAGGGGGGAACTATGGCTACACCTTC.

The V call is TRBV25-1, the J call TRBJ2-2; no clear D gene. Germline V gene data show CDR1 as MGHDK and CDR2 as SYGVNS. Trimming shortened V by 5 bases and J by 4 bases, and 11 bases separated the two germline ends. CDR3 size: 14 residues. The CDR3 DNA is TGTGCCAGCAGTTCACAGACTTCCACCGGGGAGCTGTTTTTT. Its translation: CASSSQTSTGELFF.

The chain joins TRBV9 to TRBJ1-4; D is uncertain. Between the trimmed V and J ends, which lost 4 bases and 7 bases, there was a span of 20 bases. The CDR3 is made up of 16 amino acids. Germline CDR1 SGDLS, CDR2 YYNGEE. The DNA of the CDR3 is TGTGCCAGCAGCCTCCGTCCCTCAGCTCCTCCTGAAAAACTGTTTTTT. Translating gives CASSLRPSAPPEKLFF.

The J gene is TRBJ1-4, the V gene TRBV10-3; a possible D gene is TRBD1 (5 bases). CDR1 and CDR2 (germline): ENHRY, SYGVKD. The CDR3 loop spans 15 amino acids. Trimming pared 6 bases from V and 9 bases from J, leaving 20 bases between. CDR3 DNA: TGTGCCATCAGAGGGACGCAACGGATAATGAAAAAACTGTTTTTT. Its protein is CAIRGTQRIMKKLFF.

J is TRBJ1-2 and V is TRBV11-2; maybe TRBD1 (6 bases). Trimming took 4 bases from V and 6 from J, leaving 15 bases between them. The CDR3 extends over 14 amino acids. Per the germline V gene, CDR1 is SGHAT and CDR2 is FQNNGV. This CDR3 reads CASSSGVGADGYTF. Written as DNA, the CDR3 is TGTGCCAGCAGCTCCGGAGTGGGGGCTGATGGCTACACCTTC.

This clonotype was observed many times. The V gene is TRBV12-3 or TRBV12-4, the J gene TRBJ1-6; 7 bases map to TRBD1. The CDR3 totals 17 residues. V gave up 5 bases and J gave up 7 bases; unmatched junction bases: 14. The CDR3 bases are TGTGCCAGCAGTCTGTCAAGGGGAAGGGGGCACAATTCACCCCTCCACTTT. It is translated as CASSLSRGRGHNSPLHF.

In its sample, this clonotype was seen a few times. The chain combines TRBV5-8 with TRBJ2-7; 8 bases are shared with TRBD2. Germline values: CDR1 SGHTS, CDR2 YDEGEE. V lost 6 bases, J lost 3 bases, and 5 bases stayed unmatched. CDR3 length: 13 residues. DNA for the CDR3: TGTGCCAGCACGGGAGGGGAGCACTACGAGCAGTACTTC. Translated, it gives CASTGGEHYEQYF.

The table lists this clonotype with a count of one. J is TRBJ1-4 and V is TRBV10-3; 9 bases align to TRBD1. Germline V gene data show CDR1 as ENHRY and CDR2 as SYGVKD. V shed 10 bases, J shed 8 bases, and the junction held 14 bases outside the gene matches. This CDR3 has 15 residues. CDR3 coding DNA: TGTGCCAGCGGGGTAGCGGGACAGGGCGGAGAAAAACTGTTTTTT. It codes for CASGVAGQGGEKLFF.